The 26 T cell receptor beta chains given below trace back to one sample, sequenced in a study of beta chain features in type 1 diabetes (dated by TCRdb to the late 2010s). What the authors observed across the whole study: Type 1 diabetes patients showed a moderate but significant shortening of TCRB CDR3 length in all four CD4+ subsets.

No cognate antigen is known for these TCRs. The library was produced with the immunoSEQ multiplex PCR assay. The High Capacity cDNA Reverse Transcription Kit was used to reverse transcribe all of the isolated RNA, meaning that expressed TCRB transcripts were what got sequenced. TCRdb took this table from immuneACCESS and kept in-frame rearrangements with V and J called. Such tables lack part of the clones; where checked against another copy, unresolved V genes explain under half of the gap, and the rest is unexplained. In this sample the table shows around 160,000 clones, around 63% of which occur a single time. The biggest ten clones account for roughly 0.095% of the sample. The sequenced sample consisted of naive CD4+ T cells from blood. The meaning of the sample's cell subset or site label: true naive CD4+ T cells. These receptors all come from a man aged 25-45 years with type 1 diabetes.

The rearrangement uses TRBV30 and TRBJ1-2; 7 nucleotides agree with TRBD1. CDR3 length equals 14 residues. Germline V gene lookup returns CDR1 GTSNPN and CDR2 SVGIG (reference sequence). The junction had 8 bases not matched to a gene; V was cut back by 4 bases and J by 3 bases. The chain's CDR3 is CAWTPGQDDYGYTF. CDR3 bases: TGTGCCTGGACACCAGGACAGGACGACTATGGCTACACCTTC.

In DNA form, the CDR3 reads TGCGCCAGCAGCGACGTGTCGTCCGGGGCCAACGTCCTGACTTTC. Translating gives CASSDVSSGANVLTF. The chain links TRBV5-1 to TRBJ2-6; D is unresolved. The CDR3 spans 15 residues. V was cut by 4 bases and J by 4 bases, with 12 bases left in between. Germline CDR1 and CDR2: SGHRS and YFSETQ.

This clone has only one observation. The chain uses TRBV10-3 and TRBJ2-3; D gene uncertain. This CDR3 comprises 14 residues. Germline assignment: CDR1 ENHRY and CDR2 SYGVKD. The V and J ends lost 4 bases and 4 bases respectively, with 12 bases between them. CDR3 residues: CAISVVKGADTQYF. The DNA of the CDR3 is TGTGCCATCAGTGTTGTGAAGGGCGCAGATACGCAGTATTTT.

The rearrangement joins TRBV28 to TRBJ2-4; the D is unclear. Germline V gene lookup returns CDR1 MDHEN and CDR2 SYDVKM. CDR3 size: 15 residues. Trimming stripped 3 bases from V and 1 base from J, with 10 bases between. CDR3 DNA sequence: TGTGCCAGCAGTTTTCGGTGGGCGGCCAAAAACATTCAGTACTTC. This codes for CASSFRWAAKNIQYF.

This rearrangement joins TRBV9 to TRBJ1-1; 9 nucleotides line up with TRBD1. CDR1 is SGDLS, CDR2 YYNGEE, per germline. With 3 bases clipped from V and 11 bases from J, the junction kept 8 bases outside the gene matches. The CDR3 totals 13 residues. This CDR3 reads CASSGRDREAAFF. The CDR3 DNA sequence: TGTGCCAGCAGCGGAAGGGACAGGGAGGCCGCTTTCTTT. The entire variable domain, with the rest obtained from reference TRBV9 and TRBJ1-1, is as follows: DSGVTQTPKHLITATGQRVTLRCSPRSGDLSVYWYQQSLDQGLQFLIQYYNGEERAKGNILERFSAQQFPDLHSELNLSSLELGDSALYFCASSGRDREAAFFGQGTRLTVV.

The V and J genes are TRBV28 and TRBJ2-3; D is perhaps TRBD2 (7 bases). Trimming cost V 11 bases and J 1 base, with 13 bases left between them. This CDR3 region has 13 residues. The V gene's germline CDR1 is MDHEN and CDR2 SYDVKM. CDR3 in amino acids: CALRGGGTDTQYF. The CDR3 DNA sequence: TGTGCCCTCCGCGGGGGCGGCACAGATACGCAGTATTTT.

The chain employs TRBV18 and TRBJ1-1, with TRBD1 as a possible D gene (6 bases). The V gene lost 6 bases and the J gene lost 1 base, with 12 bases spanning the gap. The germline V gene encodes CDR1 KGHSH and CDR2 LQKENI. CDR3 length: 14 residues. The CDR3 reads CASSWQGTNTEAFF. The CDR3 DNA reads as TGTGCCAGCTCTTGGCAGGGGACGAACACTGAAGCTTTCTTT.

The CDR3 sequence is CASSQGVAGPGELFF. For the CDR3, the DNA is TGCGCCAGCAGCCAAGGGGTAGCAGGGCCCGGGGAGCTGTTTTTT. The rearrangement joins TRBV4-3 to TRBJ2-2; possible D gene TRBD1, 5 bases. The CDR3 is 15 residues long. The V end lost 1 base, the J end lost 6 bases, and 12 bases lay between the germline ends. In germline, CDR1 is LGHNA, CDR2 YSLEER.

The chain recombines TRBV30 with TRBJ1-4; D unclear. The CDR3 runs to 12 residues. The ends were cut back, 0 bases at V and 8 bases at J, with 7 bases in the middle. Germline CDR1 reads GTSNPN; CDR2 reads SVGIG (reference sequence). The CDR3 is CAWSVVQEKLFF. CDR3 sequence (DNA): TGTGCCTGGAGTGTCGTCCAGGAAAAACTGTTTTTT. Complete variable domain (other parts from reference TRBV30 and TRBJ1-4): SQTIHQWPATLVQPVGSPLSLECTVEGTSNPNLYWYRQAAGRGLQLLFYSVGIGQISSEVPQNLSASRPQDRQFILSSKKLLLSDSGFYLCAWSVVQEKLFFGSGTQLSVL.

This clone was counted between two and nine times. CDR3: CSVDIGGETQYF. The DNA for the CDR3 is TGCAGCGTTGATATTGGGGGAGAGACCCAGTACTTC. The V and J genes are TRBV29-1 and TRBJ2-5; either TRBD1 or TRBD2 may fit D (5 bases each). Germline V gene lookup returns CDR1 SQVTM and CDR2 ANQGSEA. The CDR3 extends over 12 amino acids. V lost 3 bases and J lost 4, with 9 bases in between.

V gene TRBV30 combines with J gene TRBJ2-3; D is possibly TRBD2 (5 bases). The CDR3 sequence is 12 residues long. Looked up from germline, CDR1 is GTSNPN and CDR2 is SVGIG (reference sequence). Trimming shortened V by 3 bases and J by 5 bases, and 9 bases separated the two germline ends. In DNA form, the CDR3 reads TGTGCCTGGAGGAGGGTCGGAGATACGCAGTATTTT. Amino acids: CAWRRVGDTQYF.

This clone was recorded a few times. This chain uses TRBV30 with TRBJ2-3, with TRBD2 matching over 12 bases. V lost 8 bases to trimming and J lost 6 bases; unmatched junction nucleotides: 9. The CDR3 runs to 14 residues. Germline CDR1 and CDR2: GTSNPN and SVGIG (reference sequence). The CDR3 protein is CATASGGAVDTQYF. In DNA, the CDR3 is TGTGCCACCGCTAGCGGGGGGGCGGTGGATACGCAGTATTTT.

The sample holds a few counts of this clone. The V gene is TRBV30, the J gene TRBJ1-6; D not resolved. From germline, CDR1 is GTSNPN and CDR2 SVGIG (reference sequence). V lost 5 bases and J 0 bases, leaving 11 bases between the germline ends. This CDR3 contains 15 residues. Here the CDR3 DNA reads TGTGCCTGGGCCCGACACAACTCCTATAATTCACCCCTCCACTTT. The encoded protein is CAWARHNSYNSPLHF.

The chain carries TRBV7-2 and TRBJ1-4; D is undetermined. CDR1 and CDR2 (germline): SGHTA, FQGNSA. The CDR3 sequence is 14 residues long. Trimming took 5 bases from V and 5 from J, leaving 12 bases between them. CDR3 in DNA: TGTGCCAGCAGCCCCCAAGGGCTCAATGAAAAACTGTTTTTT. This gives the protein CASSPQGLNEKLFF. Using reference TRBV7-2 and TRBJ1-4 for the parts outside the CDR3, the full variable domain is GAGVSQSPSNKVTEKGKDVELRCDPISGHTALYWYRQSLGQGLEFLIYFQGNSAPDKSGLPSDRFSAERTGGSVSTLTIQRTQQEDSAVYLCASSPQGLNEKLFFGSGTQLSVL.

The genes are TRBV28 and TRBJ2-7; D unresolved. This CDR3 region has 12 residues. Germline CDR1 reads MDHEN; CDR2 reads SYDVKM. The V end was cut by 2 bases, the J end by 5 bases, with 7 bases between. CDR3 sequence: CASSLGMNEQYF. CDR3 DNA: TGTGCCAGCAGTTTAGGTATGAACGAGCAGTACTTC.

The gene calls are TRBV7-8 and TRBJ1-6; D gene uncertain. CDR1 is SGHVS, CDR2 FQNEAQ, per germline. The CDR3 totals 17 residues. V gave up 4 bases and J gave up 9 bases, with 22 bases separating them. The CDR3 region has the DNA TGTGCCAGCAGCTCACCAGAACGTGAGGGAGATAGTTCACCCCTCCACTTT. This sequence encodes CASSSPEREGDSSPLHF.

The chain couples TRBV7-9 to TRBJ1-1, with a weak D call TRBD1 (5 bases). V was pared by 1 base and J by 4 bases, with 10 bases between. CDR1 and CDR2 (germline): SEHNR, FQNEAQ (reference sequence). The CDR3 consists of 14 residues. The chain's CDR3 is CASSLGTMGTEAFF. CDR3 bases: TGTGCCAGCAGCTTAGGGACAATGGGCACTGAAGCTTTCTTT.

A note on this clone: Other DNA sequences from this sample encode an identical CDR3 as well. The chain employs TRBV27 and TRBJ1-2; no clear D gene. Trimming took 3 bases from V and 6 from J, leaving 8 bases between them. Germline V gene lookup returns CDR1 MNHEY and CDR2 SMNVEV (reference sequence). The CDR3 contains 12 residues. The CDR3 is CASSLRGDGYTF. The CDR3 DNA reads TGTGCCAGCAGTTTGCGGGGAGATGGCTACACCTTC.

V gene TRBV9 combines with J gene TRBJ1-5; 7 positions agree with TRBD1. The CDR3 loop spans 15 amino acids. V was clipped by 4 bases and J by 4 bases; unmatched bases: 8. The V gene's germline CDR1 is SGDLS and CDR2 YYNGEE. The DNA of the CDR3 is TGTGCCAGCAGCTCCGGCATGACAGGGAATCAGCCCCAGCATTTT. Translated, it gives CASSSGMTGNQPQHF.

This clone was counted once. The chain recombines TRBV18 with TRBJ1-1; D is ambiguous. The V end was cut by 2 bases, the J end by 2 bases, with 9 bases between. The CDR3 spans 14 residues. The germline gives CDR1 KGHSH, CDR2 LQKENI. The CDR3 protein is CASSPGPSNTEAFF. CDR3 coding DNA: TGTGCCAGCTCACCAGGGCCATCCAACACTGAAGCTTTCTTT. Variable domain in full (rest from reference TRBV18 and TRBJ1-1): NAGVMQNPRHLVRRRGQEARLRCSPMKGHSHVYWYRQLPEEGLKFMVYLQKENIIDESGMPKERFSAEFPKEGPSILRIQQVVRGDSAAYFCASSPGPSNTEAFFGQGTRLTVV.

This clone has just a few counts. The chain joins TRBV5-1 to TRBJ2-5, with TRBD2 identical over 12 bases. Germline-derived CDR1 and CDR2 are SGHRS and YFSETQ. V lost 6 bases and J lost 2; bases outside the gene matches: 11. The CDR3 is 17 residues long. The CDR3 coding sequence is TGCGCCAGCACCTTCCCTTATACTAGCGGGGGGCAAGAGACCCAGTACTTC. Residues: CASTFPYTSGGQETQYF.

Turning to this clone: One end of the junction does not line up with germline, which may come from a read error. This rearrangement joins TRBV5-8 to TRBJ2-3; 9 nucleotides align to TRBD1. The CDR3 extends over 15 amino acids. Germline V lookup: CDR1 SGHTS, CDR2 YDEGEE. This chain's CDR3 is CASTLTGGYTDTQYF. The CDR3 DNA reads as TGTGCCAGCACCTTGACAGGGGGATACACAGATACGCAGTATTTT.

The V call is TRBV18, the J call TRBJ2-2; D gene ambiguous. Germline-derived CDR1 and CDR2 are KGHSH and LQKENI. This CDR3 is 13 amino acids long. V shed 3 bases and J shed 7 bases, with 9 bases lying between them. In DNA, the CDR3 is TGTGCCAGCTCACCGACGACGATCGGGGAGCTGTTTTTT. It translates to CASSPTTIGELFF.

The sample holds a few counts of this clone. The chain joins TRBV28 to TRBJ2-2; D unclear. Germline CDR1 and CDR2: MDHEN and SYDVKM. The CDR3 totals 14 residues. The V gene lost 5 bases and the J gene lost 1 base, with 8 bases spanning the gap. Here the CDR3 reads CASSQGQNTGELFF. CDR3 coding DNA: TGTGCCAGCAGTCAAGGGCAGAACACCGGGGAGCTGTTTTTT.

This clone was picked up a small number of times. The chain combines TRBV19 with TRBJ1-1; D is perhaps TRBD1 (5 bases). Germline assignment: CDR1 LNHDA and CDR2 SQIVND (reference sequence). Trimming shortened V by 6 bases and J by 0 bases, and 11 bases separated the two germline ends. The CDR3 is 14 amino acids. The CDR3 reads CASRPGLVNTEAFF. The CDR3 DNA reads TGTGCCAGTAGGCCGGGACTTGTGAACACTGAAGCTTTCTTT. Supplemented by reference TRBV19 and TRBJ1-1, the full variable domain reads DGGITQSPKYLFRKEGQNVTLSCEQNLNHDAMYWYRQDPGQGLRLIYYSQIVNDFQKGDIAEGYSVSREKKESFPLTVTSAQKNPTAFYLCASRPGLVNTEAFFGQGTRLTVV.

The V and J genes are TRBV4-3 and TRBJ1-1; D not resolved. The germline V gene has CDR1 LGHNA and CDR2 YSLEER. The CDR3 is 13 amino acids. V shed 1 base and J shed 6 bases, with 9 bases lying between them. CDR3 sequence reads: CASSQVAGPEAFF. The CDR3 DNA reads TGCGCCAGCAGCCAAGTCGCGGGTCCTGAAGCTTTCTTT.